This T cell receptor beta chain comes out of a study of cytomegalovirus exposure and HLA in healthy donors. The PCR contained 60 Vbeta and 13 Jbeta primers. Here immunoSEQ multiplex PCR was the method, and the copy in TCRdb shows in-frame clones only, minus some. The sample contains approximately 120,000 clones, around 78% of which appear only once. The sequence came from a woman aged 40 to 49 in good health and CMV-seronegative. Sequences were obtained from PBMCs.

The CDR3 sequence is CASSGDTNTEAFF. CDR3 sequence (DNA): TGTGCCAGCAGCGGCGACACGAACACTGAAGCTTTCTTT. This rearrangement joins TRBV7-6 to TRBJ1-1; no firm D call. The CDR3 has 13 amino acids. Between the trimmed V and J ends, which lost 5 bases and 1 base, there was a span of 8 bases. The germline V gene has CDR1 SGHVS and CDR2 FNYEAQ.